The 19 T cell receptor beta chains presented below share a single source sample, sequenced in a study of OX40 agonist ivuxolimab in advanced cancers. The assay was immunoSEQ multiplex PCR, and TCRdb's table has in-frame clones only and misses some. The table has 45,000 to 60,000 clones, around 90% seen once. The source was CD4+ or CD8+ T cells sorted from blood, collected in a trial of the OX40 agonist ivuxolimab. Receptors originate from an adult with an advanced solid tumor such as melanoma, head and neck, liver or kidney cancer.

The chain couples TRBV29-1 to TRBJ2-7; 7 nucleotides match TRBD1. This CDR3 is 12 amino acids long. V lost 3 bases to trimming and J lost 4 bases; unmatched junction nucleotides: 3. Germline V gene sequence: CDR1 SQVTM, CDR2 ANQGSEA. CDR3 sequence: CSVDVTGYEQYF. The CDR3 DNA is TGCAGCGTTGACGTGACAGGGTACGAGCAGTACTTC.

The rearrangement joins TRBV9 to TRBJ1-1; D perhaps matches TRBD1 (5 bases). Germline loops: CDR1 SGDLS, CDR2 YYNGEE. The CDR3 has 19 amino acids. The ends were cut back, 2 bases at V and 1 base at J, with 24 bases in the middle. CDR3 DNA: TGTGCCAGCAGCGTCACTTTGGGGCCCATACCTGGGGAGAACACTGAAGCTTTCTTT. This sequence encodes CASSVTLGPIPGENTEAFF.

The CDR3 DNA reads TGTGCCAGCAGCCAACAGCTCGACTCCTACAATGAGCAGTTCTTC. This sequence encodes CASSQQLDSYNEQFF. The chain is built from TRBV5-4 and TRBJ2-1; D is unresolved. V lost 4 bases and J lost 0, with 11 bases in between. Germline CDR1 is SGHNT and CDR2 is YYREEE (reference sequence). There are 15 residues in the CDR3.

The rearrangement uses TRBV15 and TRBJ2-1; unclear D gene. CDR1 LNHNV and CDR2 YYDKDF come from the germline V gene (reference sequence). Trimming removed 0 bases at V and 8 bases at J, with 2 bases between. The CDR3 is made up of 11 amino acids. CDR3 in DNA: TGTGCCACCAGCAGAGAATATGAGCAGTTCTTC. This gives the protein CATSREYEQFF.

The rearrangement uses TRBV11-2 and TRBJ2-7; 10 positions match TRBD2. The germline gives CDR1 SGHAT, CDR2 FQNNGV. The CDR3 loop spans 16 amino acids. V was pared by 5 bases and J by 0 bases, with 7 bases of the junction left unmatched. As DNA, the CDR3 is TGTGCCAGCAGCCCCAGGACTAGCGGTTACTCCTACGAGCAGTACTTC. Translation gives CASSPRTSGYSYEQYF.

Here the CDR3 reads CASSEFSGTASSYTF. As DNA, the CDR3 is TGCGCCAGCAGTGAGTTTTCCGGGACGGCGAGTAGCTACACCTTC. The chain couples TRBV10-1 to TRBJ1-2, with a weak D call TRBD1 (5 bases). The V gene lost 1 base and the J gene lost 9 bases, with 18 bases spanning the gap. The germline gives CDR1 WNHNN, CDR2 SYGVQD (reference sequence). The CDR3 loop spans 15 amino acids.

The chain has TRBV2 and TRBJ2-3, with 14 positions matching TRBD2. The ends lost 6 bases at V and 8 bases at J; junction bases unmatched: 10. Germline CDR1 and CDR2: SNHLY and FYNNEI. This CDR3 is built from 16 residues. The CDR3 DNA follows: TGTGCCAGCAGGGCCGGGACTAGCGGGAGTCAGAGTACGCAGTATTTT. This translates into CASRAGTSGSQSTQYF.

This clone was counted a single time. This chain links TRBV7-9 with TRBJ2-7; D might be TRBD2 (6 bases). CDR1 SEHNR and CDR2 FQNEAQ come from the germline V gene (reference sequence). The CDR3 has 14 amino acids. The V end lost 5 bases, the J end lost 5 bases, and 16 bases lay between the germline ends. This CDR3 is CASSHPEGVNEQYF. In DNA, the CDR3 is TGTGCCAGCAGCCATCCGGAGGGTGTAAACGAGCAGTACTTC.

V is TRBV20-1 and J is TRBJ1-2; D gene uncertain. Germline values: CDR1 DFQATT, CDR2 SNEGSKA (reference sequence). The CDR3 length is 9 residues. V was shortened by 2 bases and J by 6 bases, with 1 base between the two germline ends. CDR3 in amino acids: CSARNGYTF. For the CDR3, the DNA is TGCAGTGCTAGAAATGGCTACACCTTC.

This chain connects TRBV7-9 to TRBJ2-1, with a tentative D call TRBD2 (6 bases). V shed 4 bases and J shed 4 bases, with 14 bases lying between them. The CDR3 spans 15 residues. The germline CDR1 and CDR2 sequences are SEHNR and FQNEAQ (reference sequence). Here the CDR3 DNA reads TGTGCCAGCAGCTCCCTTAGCGGACCTTACAATGAGCAGTTCTTC. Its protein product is CASSSLSGPYNEQFF.

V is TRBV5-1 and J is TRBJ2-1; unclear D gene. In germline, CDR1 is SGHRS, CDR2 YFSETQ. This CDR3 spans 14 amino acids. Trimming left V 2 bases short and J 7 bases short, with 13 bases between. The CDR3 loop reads CASSFDGGGNEQFF. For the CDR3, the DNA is TGCGCCAGCAGCTTCGACGGCGGTGGTAATGAGCAGTTCTTC.

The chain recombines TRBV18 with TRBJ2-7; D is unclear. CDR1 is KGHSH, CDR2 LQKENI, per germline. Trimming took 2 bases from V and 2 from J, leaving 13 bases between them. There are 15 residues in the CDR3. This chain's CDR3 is CASSPAPQPAYEQYF. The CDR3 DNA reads TGTGCCAGCTCACCAGCCCCACAGCCTGCCTACGAGCAGTACTTC.

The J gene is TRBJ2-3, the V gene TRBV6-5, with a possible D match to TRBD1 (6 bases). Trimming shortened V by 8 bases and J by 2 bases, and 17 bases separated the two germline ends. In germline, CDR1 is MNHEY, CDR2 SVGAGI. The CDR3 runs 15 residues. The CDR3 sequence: CASHELGGDTDTQYF. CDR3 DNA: TGTGCCAGCCACGAACTAGGGGGTGACACAGATACGCAGTATTTT.

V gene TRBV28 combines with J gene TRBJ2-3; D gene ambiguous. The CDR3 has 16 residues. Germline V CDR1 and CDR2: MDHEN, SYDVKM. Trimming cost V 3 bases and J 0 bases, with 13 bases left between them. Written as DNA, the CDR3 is TGTGCCAGCAGTTTCTGGGGTGCTTCTAGCACAGATACGCAGTATTTT. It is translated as CASSFWGASSTDTQYF.

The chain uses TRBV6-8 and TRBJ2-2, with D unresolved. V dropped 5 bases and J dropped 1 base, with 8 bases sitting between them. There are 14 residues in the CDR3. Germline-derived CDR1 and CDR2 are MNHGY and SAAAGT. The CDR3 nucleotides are TGTGCCAGCAGTGCTCGGAAGAACACCGGGGAGCTGTTTTTT. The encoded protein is CASSARKNTGELFF.

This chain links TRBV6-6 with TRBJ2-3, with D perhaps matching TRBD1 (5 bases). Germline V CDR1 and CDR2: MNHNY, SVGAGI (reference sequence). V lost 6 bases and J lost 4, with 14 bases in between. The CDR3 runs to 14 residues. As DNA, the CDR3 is TGTGCCAGCAGCCTCCTAGTCAGGGCAGATACGCAGTATTTT. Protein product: CASSLLVRADTQYF.

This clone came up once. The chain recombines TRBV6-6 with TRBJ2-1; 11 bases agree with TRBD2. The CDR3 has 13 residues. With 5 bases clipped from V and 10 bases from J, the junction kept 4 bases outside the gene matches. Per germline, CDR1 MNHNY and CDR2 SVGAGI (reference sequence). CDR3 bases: TGTGCCAGCAGTCCGAGGACTAGCGGGGAGCAGTTCTTC. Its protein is CASSPRTSGEQFF.

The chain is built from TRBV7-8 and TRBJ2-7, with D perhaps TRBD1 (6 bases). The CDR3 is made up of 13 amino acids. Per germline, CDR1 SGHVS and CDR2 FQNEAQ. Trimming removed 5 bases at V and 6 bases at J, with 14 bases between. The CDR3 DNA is TGTGCCAGCAGCCCCGGGACATTGCCCGAGCAGTACTTC. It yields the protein CASSPGTLPEQYF. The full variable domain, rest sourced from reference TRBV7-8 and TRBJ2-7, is GAGVSQSPRYKVAKRGQDVALRCDPISGHVSLFWYQQALGQGPEFLTYFQNEAQLDKSGLPSDRFFAERPEGSVSTLKIQRTQQEDSAVYLCASSPGTLPEQYFGPGTRLTVT.

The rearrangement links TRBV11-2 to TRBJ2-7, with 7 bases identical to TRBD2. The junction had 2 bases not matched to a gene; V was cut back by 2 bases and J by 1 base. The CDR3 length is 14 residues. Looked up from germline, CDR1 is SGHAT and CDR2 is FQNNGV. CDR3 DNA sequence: TGTGCCAGCAGCTTACCTAGCGGTTCCTACGAGCAGTACTTC. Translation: CASSLPSGSYEQYF.